This T cell receptor (beta chain) was captured in a study of identical twins (dated by TCRdb to the mid-2010s). Context from the whole study: The study deep-sequenced TCR alpha and beta repertoires from monozygotic twins, unrelated adults of various ages and cord blood to test whether fetal clonotypes persist. To rule out contamination, replicate twin experiments were performed at different times with different library preparation protocols. Results and caveats for the whole study, not just this receptor: In monozygotic twins, out-of-frame TCR alpha sharing was systematically underestimated by recombination models, although the models agreed with sharing between unrelated individuals. Invariant T cells such as MAIT and iNKT could partly confound zero-insertion analyses, though diverse VJ usage argued against this for most clonotypes. Abundant cord blood beta clonotypes carried fewer insertions; young adult naive repertoires showed a weaker similar trend, while memory repertoires showed none. A weaker excess of twin sharing was found in beta out-of-frame sequences because the signal-to-noise ratio was lowered by fewer shared sequences. Compared with coincidental sharing between unrelated individuals, an excess of low generation-probability sequences was observed among out-of-frame TCR alpha sequences shared between twins. Conclusions relied on cross-sectional statistical analysis, since the same donors could not be followed over many years.

Libraries were prepared through 5' RACE. Reads for this sample came from an Illumina HiSeq 2000. Template switching added a universal primer binding site, and the final cDNA carried a unique molecular identifier that allowed TCR cDNA molecules to be counted accurately. First-strand cDNA for TCR alpha and beta chains was synthesized from specific primers in the conserved constant-segment region. To control for contamination, every cDNA library carried two barcodes: a SMART-Mk sample barcode plus Illumina barcodes. TruSeq adapter sequences along with Illumina sample barcodes were introduced in two successive PCR steps. TCR alpha and beta cDNA libraries were sequenced on the Illumina HiSeq platform with custom primers. On the study's bioinformatics: Unique molecular identifiers were extracted from raw reads with MiGEC, and CDR3 positions were determined with MiXCR. Recombination models were inferred per individual with the repgenHMM and IGoR tools using an EM algorithm. Shared clonotypes were analyzed with the tcR package in R, and sharing was normalized by the product of cloneset sizes. To study raw recombination without the effects of thymic and clonal selection, out-of-frame nonproductive sequences were analyzed. The public reads were run again by TCRdb, first through fastp at Q25 and then through MiXCR, and only productive beta chains were kept. Every CDR3 protein is listed once, alongside the most common genes and DNA of its rows. TCRdb assigned the V and J calls; the authors' analysis was not used. The sample table lists approximately 670,000 distinct CDR3 sequences, roughly 6.2% of them with a count of one. The ten largest clones take up around 2% of the sample.

In the case of this clonotype: Its antigen is still unknown. No clone much larger than this one lies a single base away; base qualities are absent.

The CDR3 sequence holds 14 residues, the cysteine and phenylalanine included. Only the CDR3 portion is preserved as DNA: 42 bases, with reading frame beginning at the first base. The germline V gene (reference sequence) yields SGHKS for CDR1 and YYEKEE for CDR2. Trimming costs V 4 bases and J 4 bases, and their ends lie 11 bases apart. All donors were healthy Caucasians. The study also sequenced three unrelated non-twin adults: a male aged 18 to 30, a male aged 50 to 60 and a female aged 50 to 60. Using Miltenyi CD45RO+ enrichment and human naive T-cell isolation kits, memory (CD45RO+) and naive T cells were isolated from PBMC.

Specimen: naive T cells sorted from blood. What the cell subset or site label conveys for this sample: cells isolated with a human naive T-cell isolation kit. The receptor was derived from a man younger than 30 in good health. The chain links TRBV5-5 with TRBJ1-4; TRBD1 is a weak D gene call, 5 bases matching. The CDR3 amino acid sequence is: CASSLGGVNEKLFF. The DNA sequence is as follows: TGTGCCAGCAGCCTTGGGGGGGTTAATGAAAAACTGTTTTTT. Outside the CDR3, residues come from the reference TRBV5-5 and TRBJ1-4 proteins, so the full variable domain is: DAGVTQSPTHLIKTRGQQVTLRCSPISGHKSVSWYQQVLGQGPQFIFQYYEKEERGRGNFPDRFSARQFPNYSSELNVNALLLGDSALYLCASSLGGVNEKLFFGSGTQLSVL.